This T cell receptor beta chain was captured by sequencing in a study of T cell repertoires in cytomegalovirus infection (dated by TCRdb to 2018 to 2020). Regarding the complete study: Peptide stimulations targeted recently identified HLA-C-restricted CMV epitopes, whose presentation resists viral immunomodulation, together with well-studied HLA-B-restricted epitopes. Because public TCR beta signatures pointed to carriage of CMV infection together with the matching HLA type, the HLA type of each donor mattered for the analysis.

In the paper's terms, the treatment or condition label means: in vitro stimulation with specific CMV peptide epitopes to enrich CMV-specific T cells. A note on this clonotype: The target of this receptor is not known. Nothing much larger sits one base from this clone, and base qualities are not available.

This sample was sequenced with an Illumina HiSeq 1500. TCRdb redid the processing of the public reads, applying fastp at Q25 and MiXCR, and retained in-frame beta chains. For every CDR3 protein sequence, its rows merge into one entry that carries the most common genes and DNA. For this sample there are about 920,000 distinct CDR3 sequences; 31% appear just once. 11% to 15% of the sample comes from the top ten. CDR1 and CDR2, looked up from the germline V gene, are SGHDN and FVKESK. The junction shows trimming of 3 bases on V and 6 bases on J, plus 8 bases between the germline ends. The CDR3 numbers 13 residues from cysteine through phenylalanine. The kept DNA is CDR3 alone, 39 bases in frame from the first base. General study outcomes and caveats: In both this cohort and an independent cohort of several hundred donors, the cumulative frequency of public TCR beta family members distinguished carriers of CMV infection plus the relevant HLA type. In the ex vivo response, HLA-C-restricted CMV-specific TCR beta clonotypes were dominant, and in two of eight donors the single most frequent clonotype came from this HLA-C-restricted group.

The material sequenced was cultured CD8+ T cells from PBMCs, taken from culture after CMV antigen stimulation. The sequence came from a human donor in good health (CMV status not recorded). Some clones in this sample may be carry-over from other donors' samples. This sequence uses TRBV14 and TRBJ1-4; perhaps TRBD1 is the D gene, with 5 bases matching. The sequenced DNA is TGTGCCAGCAGCCACGGGACGGATGAAAAACTGTTTTTT. Translated, this gives CASSHGTDEKLFF.